The 2 T cell receptor beta chains below all came from one sample that was sequenced in a study of shared clonotypes between healthy human individuals. The assay was immunoSEQ multiplex PCR, and TCRdb's table has in-frame clones only and misses some. The data contain hundreds of thousands of clones, 75% to 85% of them seen just once; the ten biggest clones take up about an eighth. The sample consisted of PBMCs. Receptor source: a woman in her thirties or forties in good health. Some clones in this sample may be carry-over from other donors' samples.

This chain connects TRBV29-1 to TRBJ2-7; weak D call: TRBD1 (5 bases). The CDR3 sequence is 12 residues long. In germline, CDR1 is SQVTM, CDR2 ANQGSEA. V gave up 5 bases and J gave up 0 bases, with 8 bases separating them. The CDR3 region is CSVQGNSYEQYF. CDR3 DNA sequence: TGCAGCGTTCAGGGCAACTCCTACGAGCAGTACTTC.

The chain is built from TRBV18 and TRBJ2-7; TRBD1 aligns across 9 bases. The CDR3 sequence is 14 residues long. V lost 2 bases, J lost 6 bases, and 5 bases stayed unmatched. Germline CDR1 and CDR2: KGHSH and LQKENI. CDR3 sequence reads: CASSPLDRGGEQYF. CDR3 coding DNA: TGTGCCAGCTCACCATTGGACAGGGGAGGCGAGCAGTACTTC.